The present T cell receptor (beta chain) was sequenced within a study of T cells in Graves' hyperthyroidism and ophthalmopathy. Trimming stripped 2 bases from V and 4 bases from J, with 18 bases between. This CDR3 has 16 residues. The germline gives CDR1 LNHNV, CDR2 YYDKDF (reference sequence). The diagnoses drew upon clinical symptoms, serum thyroxine and TRAb, thyroid ultrasound and orbital computed tomography. This clonotype was observed many times. Template material for amplifying TCR beta CDR3 regions consisted of RNA transcripts. The TCR CDR3 first-round RT-PCR relied on the HTBI primer set. TCRdb independently ran MiXCR on the multiplex PCR reads; one entry per CDR3 protein. The table records around 350,000 distinct CDR3 sequences, roughly 19% of them present only once.

The receptor was derived from a woman between 18 and 30 years old with Graves' hyperthyroidism. Sequencing was carried out using blood. The chain combines TRBV15 with TRBJ2-7; D might be TRBD1 or TRBD2, each matching 7 bases. The CDR3 loop is CATSRPGGRGRYEQYF. The CDR3 region has the DNA TGTGCCACCAGCAGACCTGGGGGGAGGGGGCGGTACGAGCAGTACTTC.